This is a list of T cell receptor beta chains from one sample in a study of blood T cell repertoires in COVID-19. Sequencing used immunoSEQ multiplex PCR; TCRdb keeps in-frame clones, though not all of them. The sample shows about 190,000 clones, 70% to 85% of them seen only once. Sequencing input: peripheral blood. The receptor set was obtained from a man aged 50 to 59 who had recovered from COVID-19. CDR3s include the opening cysteine and the closing phenylalanine or tryptophan. D genes are given only for firm matches. Only part of the rows carry a size: once, few, many, or a class if the clone is expanded.

CDR3	DNA	V	D	J	size
CASSLDLWGTYEQYF	TGTGCCAGCAGCTTAGATTTGTGGGGGACTTACGAGCAGTACTTC	TRBV11-2	NA	TRBJ2-7	NA
CASSFQVGTVSTDTQYF	TGCGCCAGCAGCTTCCAAGTTGGAACAGTTAGCACAGATACGCAGTATTTT	TRBV5-1	NA	TRBJ2-3	NA
CAWGAGGYSYEQYF	TGTGCCTGGGGGGCAGGGGGGTACTCCTACGAGCAGTACTTC	TRBV30	NA	TRBJ2-7	NA
CASRAFGGFYEQYF	TGTGCCAGCAGGGCTTTTGGCGGCTTCTACGAGCAGTACTTC	TRBV28	NA	TRBJ2-7	NA
CASSQNEKLFF	TGTGCCAGCAGTCAAAATGAAAAACTGTTTTTT	TRBV28	NA	TRBJ1-4	NA
CASSKEWASGHTDTQYF	TGTGCCAGCAGCAAAGAGTGGGCTAGCGGGCATACAGATACGCAGTATTTT	TRBV21-1	NA	TRBJ2-3	NA
CASSLEVGWEEAFF	TGCGCCAGCAGCTTGGAGGTTGGGTGGGAGGAAGCTTTCTTT	TRBV5-1	NA	TRBJ1-1	few
CASSGVGRRADTQYF	TGTGCCAGCAGCGGTGTGGGTAGGAGAGCAGATACGCAGTATTTT	TRBV7-8	NA	TRBJ2-3	NA
CASSPGQPPGYTF	TGTGCCAGCAGCCCTGGACAGCCACCCGGCTACACCTTC	TRBV5-4	NA	TRBJ1-2	NA
CASSPSRGNSPLHF	TGTGCCAGCTCACCAAGCAGGGGGAATTCACCCCTCCACTTT	TRBV18	TRBD1	TRBJ1-6	NA
CASSAGSPLLAKNIQYF	TGTGCCAGCAGCGCCGGGAGCCCCCTCCTAGCCAAAAACATTCAGTACTTC	TRBV2	NA	TRBJ2-4	NA
CASSLLAGNYEQYF	TGTGCCAGCAGTTTACTAGCGGGGAACTACGAGCAGTACTTC	TRBV27	TRBD2	TRBJ2-7	NA
CATRQGWALSF	TGTGCCACTCGACAGGGTTGGGCTCTCTCCTTC	TRBV19	TRBD1	TRBJ1-2	NA
CASSQSGDEQYF	TGTGCCAGCAGCCAATCCGGGGACGAGCAGTACTTC	TRBV3-1/TRBV3-2	NA	TRBJ2-7	NA
CVRSIGGDPGQDSGANVLTF	TGTGTCAGAAGCATAGGTGGAGATCCGGGACAGGACTCTGGGGCCAACGTCCTGACTTTC	TRBV7-5	NA	TRBJ2-6	NA
CASSLYEEAETQYF	TGTGCCAGCAGCTTATATGAGGAAGCAGAGACCCAGTACTTC	TRBV7-9	NA	TRBJ2-5	NA
CASSVARDLDTQYF	TGTGCCAGCAGCGTAGCCCGGGATTTAGATACGCAGTATTTT	TRBV9	NA	TRBJ2-3	NA
CASSLRLAGTYEQYF	TGTGCCAGCAGTTTACGACTAGCGGGAACCTACGAGCAGTACTTC	TRBV27	TRBD2	TRBJ2-7	NA
CASSPGTSDDTDTQYF	TGTGCCAGCAGCCCGGGGACTAGCGACGACACAGATACGCAGTATTTT	TRBV5-4	TRBD2	TRBJ2-3	NA
CASSEREVGRTGDPSYEQYF	TGTGCCAGCAGTGAAAGGGAGGTGGGAAGGACAGGGGATCCCTCCTACGAGCAGTACTTC	TRBV2	TRBD1	TRBJ2-7	NA
CASSPHLGGEQYF	TGTGCCAGCAGCCCACATCTAGGTGGCGAGCAGTACTTC	TRBV7-3	NA	TRBJ2-7	NA
CASSFGDRGYGYTF	TGTGCCAGCAGCTTTGGGGACAGGGGCTATGGCTACACCTTC	TRBV5-4	TRBD1	TRBJ1-2	NA
CASSHRDRGAGSYTF	TGTGCCAGCAGCCACAGGGACAGGGGAGCTGGGAGCTACACCTTC	TRBV3-1/TRBV3-2	TRBD1	TRBJ1-2	NA
CASSRTGSSIDTQYF	TGTGCCAGCAGCCGGACGGGATCCTCAATAGATACGCAGTATTTT	TRBV5-4	NA	TRBJ2-3	NA
CASSYSMNTEAFF	TGTGCCAGCAGTTATTCCATGAACACTGAAGCTTTCTTT	TRBV6-2/TRBV6-3	NA	TRBJ1-1	NA
CASSLDLRQGNEQFF	TGTGCCAGCAGCTTAGACTTGAGGCAGGGGAATGAGCAGTTCTTC	TRBV7-2	NA	TRBJ2-1	NA
CASSLAFADTQYF	TGTGCCAGCAGCTTGGCCTTCGCGGATACGCAGTATTTT	TRBV5-6	NA	TRBJ2-3	NA
CASSVARGTSGSFVGNEQFF	TGTGCCAGCAGCGTAGCGCGGGGGACTAGCGGGAGTTTCGTGGGCAATGAGCAGTTCTTC	TRBV9	TRBD2	TRBJ2-1	NA
CASSIRQGDGYTF	TGTGCCAGTAGTATAAGACAGGGAGATGGCTACACCTTC	TRBV19	TRBD1	TRBJ1-2	NA
CASSPTDDLSGRFYNEQFF	TGTGCCAGCAGCCCCACTGACGACCTTAGCGGGAGGTTCTACAATGAGCAGTTCTTC	TRBV11-3	TRBD2	TRBJ2-1	NA
CASSVSGKDYEQYF	TGTGCCAGCAGCGTATCAGGGAAGGACTACGAGCAGTACTTC	TRBV7-2	NA	TRBJ2-7	NA
CASSLGQGTYEQYF	TGTGCCAGCAGCTTGGGGCAAGGAACCTACGAGCAGTACTTC	TRBV9	NA	TRBJ2-7	NA
CAINGGPSTDTQYF	TGTGCCATCAATGGCGGGCCGAGCACAGATACGCAGTATTTT	TRBV10-3	NA	TRBJ2-3	once
CASSSAGQGAHRQYF	TGTGCCAGCAGCTCAGCGGGGCAGGGGGCGCATCGGCAGTACTTC	TRBV9	NA	TRBJ2-7	NA
CASGTDRTHTGELFF	TGCGCCAGCGGAACCGACAGGACGCACACCGGGGAGCTGTTTTTT	TRBV5-1	NA	TRBJ2-2	NA
CASSYRGGRGQNEQYF	TGTGCCAGCAGTTATCGTGGTGGCAGGGGGCAAAACGAGCAGTACTTC	TRBV27	TRBD1	TRBJ2-7	NA
CASEAVANTGELFF	TGTGCCAGCGAAGCGGTCGCGAACACCGGGGAGCTGTTTTTT	TRBV9	NA	TRBJ2-2	NA
CASRSEQGSNTEAFF	TGTGCCAGCAGAAGTGAACAGGGTTCAAACACTGAAGCTTTCTTT	TRBV6-6	NA	TRBJ1-1	NA
CASSLARSLREAFF	TGTGCCAGCAGCTTAGCGCGGTCCTTACGTGAAGCTTTCTTT	TRBV7-2	NA	TRBJ1-1	NA
CATEAGPDEQFF	TGTGCCACGGAAGCGGGACCTGATGAGCAGTTCTTC	TRBV24-1	TRBD2	TRBJ2-1	few
CASSQAGRGYEQYF	TGCGCCAGCAGCCAAGCTGGCAGGGGTTATGAGCAGTACTTC	TRBV4-1	NA	TRBJ2-7	NA
CASSLLSQETQYF	TGTGCCAGCAGTTTACTCTCCCAAGAGACCCAGTACTTC	TRBV28	NA	TRBJ2-5	NA
CAISTPSGVGTGELFF	TGTGCCATCAGCACCCCTAGCGGAGTGGGCACCGGGGAGCTGTTTTTT	TRBV10-3	TRBD2	TRBJ2-2	NA
CSANDLPGHEQYF	TGCAGTGCTAATGACCTCCCAGGCCACGAGCAGTACTTC	TRBV20-1	NA	TRBJ2-7	once
CASSYSRDWISYEQYF	TGTGCCAGCAGTTACTCCCGGGACTGGATTTCCTACGAGCAGTACTTC	TRBV6-2/TRBV6-3	NA	TRBJ2-7	once
CASTQISPYEQYF	TGTGCCAGCACCCAGATTAGCCCCTACGAGCAGTACTTC	TRBV7-2	NA	TRBJ2-7	once
CATISGRAEINEQYF	TGCGCCACAATTAGCGGGAGGGCCGAGATTAACGAGCAGTACTTC	TRBV4-3	TRBD2	TRBJ2-7	NA
CASWATGKGEQYF	TGTGCCAGCTGGGCAACAGGGAAGGGCGAGCAGTACTTC	TRBV12-3/TRBV12-4	NA	TRBJ2-7	NA
CASSYRQGPYGYTF	TGTGCCAGCAGTTATCGACAGGGCCCTTATGGCTACACCTTC	TRBV7-9	TRBD1	TRBJ1-2	NA
CATGRPGQGAYNEQFF	TGTGCCACCGGAAGACCGGGACAGGGGGCTTACAATGAGCAGTTCTTC	TRBV24-1	TRBD1	TRBJ2-1	NA
CASSPGGADTQYF	TGTGCCAGCAGTCCGGGGGGGGCAGATACGCAGTATTTT	TRBV9	TRBD2	TRBJ2-3	few
CASSVSGRASSGQETQYF	TGTGCCAGCAGCGTCAGCGGGAGGGCCAGTTCTGGGCAAGAGACCCAGTACTTC	TRBV9	TRBD2	TRBJ2-5	NA
CATEREGLYEQYF	TGTGCCACCGAGCGGGAGGGCCTGTACGAGCAGTACTTC	TRBV6-5	TRBD2	TRBJ2-7	NA